This passage covers 29 T cell receptor beta chains from one sample sequenced in a study of blood T cell repertoires in COVID-19 (dated by TCRdb to the early 2020s). The protocol used for the library was the immunoSEQ multiplex PCR assay. This is the immuneACCESS table as TCRdb keeps it, with only in-frame sequences that have V and J called. A part of the clones is gone; compared with another copy, unresolved V genes explain less than half, and the rest is unexplained. For this sample there are 130,000 to 150,000 clones; around 80% appear just once. The ten largest make up about 9.3% of the sample. The sample consisted of peripheral blood. The receptor set was obtained from a woman aged 80 or over in a cohort sampled during active or convalescent COVID-19.

J is TRBJ1-1 and V is TRBV15; D unresolved. CDR1 and CDR2 from the germline V gene are LNHNV and YYDKDF (reference sequence). Trimming left V 3 bases short and J 4 bases short, with 9 bases between. The CDR3 length is 13 residues. Here the CDR3 reads CATSSAGLTEAFF. The CDR3 DNA follows: TGTGCCACCAGCAGTGCGGGTCTCACTGAAGCTTTCTTT.

The chain couples TRBV6-5 to TRBJ1-2; D remains ambiguous. The CDR3 is made up of 12 amino acids. CDR1 and CDR2 from the germline V gene are MNHEY and SVGAGI. Trimming took off 11 bases at V and 8 bases at J, with 18 bases between the two ends. The chain's CDR3 is CASVDAQVGYTF. CDR3 nucleotide sequence: TGTGCCTCCGTGGATGCCCAGGTGGGCTACACCTTC.

This chain joins TRBV2 and TRBJ2-5; 12 nucleotides align to TRBD2. V was clipped by 6 bases and J by 1 base; unmatched bases: 0. This CDR3 has 14 residues. Germline V CDR1 and CDR2: SNHLY, FYNNEI. As DNA, the CDR3 is TGTGCCAGCAGGACTAGCGGGGGCCAAGAGACCCAGTACTTC. Translating it yields CASRTSGGQETQYF. Filled out from reference TRBV2 and TRBJ2-5, the complete variable domain reads EPEVTQTPSHQVTQMGQEVILRCVPISNHLYFYWYRQILGQKVEFLVSFYNNEISEKSEIFDDQFSVERPDGSNFTLKIRSTKLEDSAMYFCASRTSGGQETQYFGPGTRLLVL.

This chain connects TRBV18 to TRBJ1-3; 7 nucleotides match TRBD1. J was trimmed by 6 bases and V by 5 bases; bases with no gene match: 7. The length of the CDR3 is 14 residues. Germline V gene data show CDR1 as KGHSH and CDR2 as LQKENI. Written as DNA, the CDR3 is TGTGCCAGCTCATTTCGACAGGGTGAAAACACCATATATTTT. This translates into CASSFRQGENTIYF.

This clone was seen just once. V usage is TRBV28 and J usage is TRBJ2-5; the D gene is possibly TRBD1 (6 bases). Germline values: CDR1 MDHEN, CDR2 SYDVKM. Trimming stripped 8 bases from V and 5 bases from J, with 21 bases between. This CDR3 is 15 amino acids long. The CDR3 sequence is CASQQPRGMIETQYF. The CDR3 DNA follows: TGTGCCAGCCAGCAGCCTAGGGGGATGATTGAGACCCAGTACTTC.

The J gene is TRBJ1-1, the V gene TRBV3-1 (or the pseudogene TRBV3-2); 8 nucleotides align to TRBD1. After removal of 4 bases from V and 6 bases from J, the junction contained 10 bases not matched to a gene. The CDR3 extends over 15 amino acids. From germline, CDR1 is LGHDT and CDR2 YNNKEL (reference sequence). As DNA, the CDR3 is TGTGCCAGCAGCCGCGGACAGGGATTTGTCGCTGAAGCTTTCTTT. Translation gives CASSRGQGFVAEAFF.

This chain links TRBV6-6 with TRBJ2-3, with TRBD1 matching 8 bases. V was pared by 10 bases and J by 2 bases, with 8 bases of the junction left unmatched. Germline-derived CDR1 and CDR2 are MNHNY and SVGAGI (reference sequence). The CDR3 spans 14 residues. The CDR3 spells CATTPGQATDTQYF. CDR3 nucleotides: TGTGCCACGACCCCGGGACAGGCCACAGATACGCAGTATTTT.

By share of the sample, this clone is medium-sized (0.01 to 0.1%). This chain joins TRBV19 and TRBJ1-4; D not resolved. V lost 3 bases and J 3 bases, leaving 17 bases between the germline ends. The CDR3 runs 17 residues. Germline loops: CDR1 LNHDA, CDR2 SQIVND (reference sequence). DNA for the CDR3: TGTGCCAGTAGTATTCTGTCGGGAGGGCAGGCTAATGAAAAACTGTTTTTT. This codes for CASSILSGGQANEKLFF. Combining the CDR3 with reference TRBV19 and TRBJ1-4 gives the whole variable domain DGGITQSPKYLFRKEGQNVTLSCEQNLNHDAMYWYRQDPGQGLRLIYYSQIVNDFQKGDIAEGYSVSREKKESFPLTVTSAQKNPTAFYLCASSILSGGQANEKLFFGSGTQLSVL.

The chain recombines TRBV10-3 with TRBJ2-5; 7 bases align to TRBD2. J was trimmed by 5 bases and V by 8 bases; bases with no gene match: 5. The V gene's germline CDR1 is ENHRY and CDR2 SYGVKD. This CDR3 has 12 amino acids. DNA for the CDR3: TGTGCCATCGGGAGGGATCGGGAGACCCAGTACTTC. Its translation: CAIGRDRETQYF.

The rearrangement uses TRBV18 and TRBJ1-2, with a possible D match to TRBD1 (5 bases). The CDR3 has 15 residues. Trimming took 2 bases from V and 3 from J, leaving 13 bases between them. In germline, CDR1 is KGHSH, CDR2 LQKENI. This chain's CDR3 is CASSPTGSSDYGYTF. As DNA, the CDR3 is TGTGCCAGCTCACCAACAGGTAGTTCTGACTATGGCTACACCTTC.

The gene calls are TRBV6-5 and TRBJ2-1, with TRBD2 matching 10 bases. This CDR3 is 16 amino acids long. Germline V lookup: CDR1 MNHEY, CDR2 SVGAGI. Unmatched junction bases numbered 12, after V lost 4 bases and J lost 9 bases. The CDR3 coding sequence is TGTGCCAGCAGTTCCCCCCAGCGGGGGGGCTCCGGTGAGCAGTTCTTC. This codes for CASSSPQRGGSGEQFF.

The CDR3 nucleotides read TGTGCCAGCAGCCACCTACTCAGCGGGATCACAGATACGCAGTATTTT. Encoded protein: CASSHLLSGITDTQYF. V usage is TRBV14 and J usage is TRBJ2-3, with 7 positions matching TRBD2. The trim removed 3 bases at V and 2 bases at J, leaving 8 bases unmatched. Germline loops: CDR1 SGHDN, CDR2 FVKESK. The CDR3 contains 16 residues. The full variable domain, with the rest looked up from reference TRBV14 and TRBJ2-3, is EAGVTQFPSHSVIEKGQTVTLRCDPISGHDNLYWYRRVMGKEIKFLLHFVKESKQDESGMPNNRFLAERTGGTYSTLKVQPAELEDSGVYFCASSHLLSGITDTQYFGPGTRLTVL.

This chain links TRBV14 with TRBJ1-2, with 7 bases matching TRBD1. Trimming at V came to 1 base and at J to 6 bases, leaving 5 bases not matched to a gene. CDR1 and CDR2 from the germline V gene are SGHDN and FVKESK. CDR3 size: 14 residues. CDR3 DNA: TGTGCCAGCAGCCAAGGAGGACAGGAGGATGGCTACACCTTC. This encodes CASSQGGQEDGYTF.

This clone appeared once. The CDR3 nucleotides read TGTGCCAGCAGCTTAGAGTCAGGGAGGGACAATGAGCAGTTCTTC. Translating it yields CASSLESGRDNEQFF. The J gene is TRBJ2-1, the V gene TRBV11-3; 7 nucleotides match TRBD2. V lost 0 bases to trimming and J lost 5 bases; unmatched junction nucleotides: 4. The germline V gene encodes CDR1 SGHNT and CDR2 YENEEA. The CDR3 extends over 15 amino acids.

About this clone: This same CDR3 is encoded by further DNA sequences in the sample. The chain employs TRBV11-2 and TRBJ2-5; 7 bases are a match to TRBD2. CDR1 is SGHAT, CDR2 FQNNGV, per germline. V shed 5 bases, J shed 2 bases, and the junction held 5 bases outside the gene matches. The CDR3 has 14 amino acids. The CDR3 nucleotides are TGTGCCAGCAGCCTTAGCGGGCTTCAAGAGACCCAGTACTTC. Protein: CASSLSGLQETQYF.

The V call is TRBV21-1, the J call TRBJ1-5; no check of the table's D call, TRBD1, against the DNA was made. TRBV21-1 is marked as a pseudogene. This CDR3 has 16 amino acids. CDR3 residues: CASSKAKDRYHQPQHF. CDR3 in DNA: TGTGCCAGCAGCAAAGCGAAGGACAGGTACCATCAGCCCCAGCATTTT.

This rearrangement joins TRBV19 to TRBJ1-3, with a tentative D call TRBD1 (6 bases). The CDR3 runs to 17 residues. V lost 6 bases to trimming and J lost 3 bases, with 21 bases between them. Germline V gene sequence: CDR1 LNHDA, CDR2 SQIVND (reference sequence). CDR3 region: CASRSYRDTFFGNTIYF. The CDR3 DNA sequence: TGTGCCAGTAGAAGTTACCGGGACACTTTTTTTGGAAACACCATATATTTT.

The CDR3 nucleotides read TGTGCCAGCAGTTTCCTGAGGGATCAGCCCCAGCATTTT. Translation gives CASSFLRDQPQHF. The chain is built from TRBV12-3 or TRBV12-4 and TRBJ1-5; no definite D call. Trimming removed 3 bases from V and 5 bases from J, with 8 bases in between. This CDR3 has 13 residues.

This clone showed up just once. The chain recombines TRBV30 with TRBJ1-4, with a weak D call TRBD1 (5 bases). CDR3 length: 14 amino acids. V dropped 3 bases and J dropped 8 bases, with 16 bases sitting between them. Germline CDR1 and CDR2: GTSNPN and SVGIG (reference sequence). For the CDR3, the DNA is TGTGCCTGGAGGGGCCCGGTGAACAGGGAAAAACTGTTTTTT. Residues: CAWRGPVNREKLFF.

The chain employs TRBV19 and TRBJ1-4; D gene uncertain. The CDR3 is 15 residues long. Germline V CDR1 and CDR2: LNHDA, SQIVND (reference sequence). V lost 5 bases, J lost 7 bases, and 17 bases lay in between. CDR3 sequence (DNA): TGTGCCAGTAGTGAGAGATTACCTGGGAGTGAAAAACTGTTTTTT. Its protein product is CASSERLPGSEKLFF.

The gene calls are TRBV5-6 and TRBJ2-5; D unclear. The CDR3 length is 13 residues. V was pared by 4 bases and J by 5 bases, with 12 bases between. The germline V gene encodes CDR1 SGHDT and CDR2 YYEEEE. The CDR3 sequence: CASSADRRETQYF. The CDR3 region has the DNA TGTGCCAGCAGCGCCGATCGGCGGGAGACCCAGTACTTC.

As concerns this clone: A single base is all that separates this from a far larger clone, so a read error is likely. The V gene is TRBV4-1, the J gene TRBJ2-5; 12 nucleotides line up with TRBD2. This CDR3 has 17 amino acids. The germline V gene encodes CDR1 MGHRA and CDR2 YSYEKL. V was clipped by 1 base and J by 5 bases; unmatched bases: 8. The CDR3, as DNA: TGCGCCAGCAGCCAAGGGGGGCTAGCGGGGGGGCGGGAGACCCAGTACTTC. As protein: CASSQGGLAGGRETQYF.

The CDR3 coding sequence is TGCGCCAGCAGCTTTCTTTCTAGCACAGATACGCAGTATTTT. Residues: CASSFLSSTDTQYF. This chain joins TRBV5-1 and TRBJ2-3; no reliable D call. Trimming shortened V by 2 bases and J by 0 bases, and 7 bases separated the two germline ends. CDR3 length equals 14 residues. The V gene's germline CDR1 is SGHRS and CDR2 YFSETQ.

The rearrangement joins TRBV3-1 (or the pseudogene TRBV3-2) to TRBJ1-4; D ambiguous. The V gene's germline CDR1 is LGHDT and CDR2 YNNKEL (reference sequence). The CDR3 spans 15 residues. The V gene lost 0 bases and the J gene lost 4 bases, with 9 bases spanning the gap. CDR3 sequence reads: CASSQDWAGNEKLFF. The CDR3, as DNA: TGTGCCAGCAGCCAAGATTGGGCGGGTAATGAAAAACTGTTTTTT.

The rearrangement uses TRBV2 and TRBJ2-3, with TRBD2 identical over 15 bases. The CDR3 totals 15 residues. V lost 6 bases to trimming and J lost 6 bases; unmatched junction nucleotides: 4. Germline V gene sequence: CDR1 SNHLY, CDR2 FYNNEI. The CDR3 DNA follows: TGTGCCAGCAGAAGGACTAGCGGGGGGGTGGATACGCAGTATTTT. It encodes CASRRTSGGVDTQYF.

The rearrangement joins TRBV9 to TRBJ1-6; D is undetermined. Per germline, CDR1 SGDLS and CDR2 YYNGEE. The CDR3 has 13 amino acids. Trimming stripped 6 bases from V and 5 bases from J, with 9 bases between. The CDR3 bases are TGTGCCAGCACGGTTTTGGATAATTCACCCCTCCACTTT. Encoded protein: CASTVLDNSPLHF.

The chain has TRBV3-1 (or the pseudogene TRBV3-2) and TRBJ1-1, with D perhaps TRBD1 (5 bases). Germline values: CDR1 LGHDT, CDR2 YNNKEL (reference sequence). The CDR3 runs 15 residues. Trimming stripped 0 bases from V and 7 bases from J, with 15 bases between. The CDR3 loop reads CASSQEGPGINEAFF. In DNA, the CDR3 is TGTGCCAGCAGCCAAGAGGGCCCAGGGATAAATGAAGCTTTCTTT.

This rearrangement joins TRBV28 to TRBJ2-1; 8 positions agree with TRBD2. Germline V lookup: CDR1 MDHEN, CDR2 SYDVKM. V was pared by 11 bases and J by 8 bases, with 23 bases of the junction left unmatched. CDR3 length: 17 residues. CDR3 loop: CAAYPPVAGPSRDEQFF. The CDR3 DNA sequence: TGTGCCGCTTACCCCCCGGTAGCGGGGCCAAGCAGGGATGAGCAGTTCTTC.

The chain recombines TRBV4-1 with TRBJ2-7; no definite D call. This CDR3 has 16 amino acids. Germline V gene lookup returns CDR1 MGHRA and CDR2 YSYEKL. V was trimmed by 0 bases and J by 0 bases, leaving 12 bases between them. The CDR3 DNA is TGCGCCAGCAGCCAAGATATAACAGCCTTCTCCTACGAGCAGTACTTC. This translates into CASSQDITAFSYEQYF.